This TCR beta chain comes out of a study of OX40 agonist ivuxolimab in advanced cancers. Data came from immunoSEQ multiplex PCR; TCRdb stores just in-frame clones and leaves some out. The sample gives some 74,000 clones, about 94% of which show up once; around a tenth is in the top ten. Per germline, CDR1 MNHEY and CDR2 SVGAGI. V was clipped by 7 bases and J by 0 bases; unmatched bases: 2. This CDR3 comprises 14 residues. The chain combines TRBV6-5 with TRBJ2-2; 7 nucleotides agree with TRBD2. Sequenced here: CD4+ or CD8+ T cells sorted from blood, sampled in a trial of the OX40 agonist ivuxolimab. The origin of this receptor is an adult with an advanced solid tumor such as melanoma, head and neck, liver or kidney cancer. DNA for the CDR3: TGTGCCAGCAATCGGGGGGCGAACACCGGGGAGCTGTTTTTT. This codes for CASNRGANTGELFF.